At least ten counts were recorded for the clone carrying this T cell receptor beta chain. Its antigen remains unknown. This entry is derived from a study of Graves' ophthalmopathy and Graves' hyperthyroidism. RNA transcripts provided the template for amplifying TCR beta CDR3 regions. An opening RT-PCR round employed HTBI primers and preceded a second-round multiplex PCR. TCRdb redid the calling of the multiplex PCR reads with MiXCR, one entry per CDR3 protein. Here the sample spans about 390,000 distinct CDR3 sequences, 17% being singletons. Overall study results and limits: The majority of expanded thyroid clonotypes above 0.001 frequency also occurred in blood. Prediction of ophthalmopathy progression reached about 71% sensitivity and 72% to 80% specificity.

CDR3 length: 14 residues. V gave up 0 bases and J gave up 4 bases; unmatched junction bases: 2. Germline V CDR1 and CDR2: MNHNS, SASEGT. The source material was peripheral blood. The chain couples TRBV6-1 to TRBJ1-2, with 7 bases fitting TRBD1. The clonotype was recovered from an adult woman with stable Graves' hyperthyroidism. The CDR3 coding sequence is TGTGCCAGCAGTGAAGCGGGGACAGCCTATGGCTACACCTTC. Amino acids: CASSEAGTAYGYTF.